This T cell receptor (beta chain) was retrieved from a study of T cell responses to AZD1222 COVID-19 vaccine. Study details: Doses given second, at about 4 or about 12 weeks, were pooled. Study results and caveats: Increased Spike-specific TCR breadth and depth were observed after two AZD1222 doses. Among AZD1222 vaccinees, only six were seropositive at baseline.

The assay was immunoSEQ multiplex PCR, and TCRdb's table has in-frame clones only and misses some. The sample lists approximately 140,000 clones, approximately 89% seen once, with around 3% in the top ten. Comments on this clone: The antigen remains unidentified.

The input for sequencing was peripheral blood, taken on day 0 of AZD1222 vaccination. This receptor was identified in an adult in good health.

The CDR3 coding sequence is TGTGCCAGCAGTGCGTGGTACAGGGGGTCAGACAATGAGCAGTTCTTC. It encodes CASSAWYRGSDNEQFF. The chain uses TRBV6-4 and TRBJ2-1, with 8 nucleotides matching TRBD1. The germline V gene has CDR1 MRHNA and CDR2 SNTAGT. The CDR3 consists of 16 residues. After removal of 4 bases from V and 5 bases from J, the junction contained 10 bases not matched to a gene.